A selection of T cell receptor beta chains follows, all from one sample in a study of graft-versus-host responses after intestinal transplantation. TCRdb's copy holds only in-frame clones and misses some; the assay was immunoSEQ multiplex PCR. Among approximately 58,000 clones, 91% were seen once, and the ten largest hold roughly 2.6%. The sequencing here drew on PBMCs, taken roughly 120 days after intestinal transplantation. The receptor source for this set is a human patient who received an intestinal transplant, so some T cells may come from the graft donor. The CDR3 runs from the conserved cysteine through the conserved F or W. Each record gives: V gene, clone size, CDR3 protein. Clone size is stated in some rows and not others, as once, few, many or a class when expanded.

V gene: TRBV27; clone size: NA; CDR3 protein: CASSLQGQPYEQYF
V gene: TRBV4-1; clone size: NA; CDR3 protein: CASSQYLAALSYNEQFF
V gene: TRBV27; clone size: once; CDR3 protein: CASSTTGTGENEQFF
V gene: TRBV19; clone size: NA; CDR3 protein: CASSPTLGNTEAFF
V gene: TRBV7-2; clone size: NA; CDR3 protein: CASSFREQGVYEQYF
V gene: TRBV7-9; clone size: NA; CDR3 protein: CASSLEGGSTDTQYF
V gene: TRBV11-3; clone size: NA; CDR3 protein: CASSPTSAADTQYF
V gene: TRBV28; clone size: NA; CDR3 protein: CASSLSTGGDEQYF
V gene: TRBV19; clone size: NA; CDR3 protein: CASRIQGAGNTEAFF
V gene: TRBV7-9; clone size: NA; CDR3 protein: CASSLGYSGFYAEAFF
V gene: TRBV30; clone size: NA; CDR3 protein: CAWSSGRGGYTF
V gene: TRBV7-6; clone size: NA; CDR3 protein: CASSGSGAYGQYF
V gene: TRBV4-1; clone size: NA; CDR3 protein: CASSQAGNRAEAFF
V gene: TRBV10-3; clone size: NA; CDR3 protein: CAISDRGVQETQYF
V gene: TRBV5-1; clone size: NA; CDR3 protein: CASSLAPSGADNEQFF
V gene: TRBV4-2; clone size: NA; CDR3 protein: CASSQAGGSYNEQFF
V gene: TRBV5-5; clone size: NA; CDR3 protein: CASSTQGKETQYF
V gene: TRBV7-3; clone size: NA; CDR3 protein: CASSPQAQLGEQYF
V gene: TRBV7-3; clone size: NA; CDR3 protein: CASSSQGDTEAFF
V gene: TRBV5-4; clone size: NA; CDR3 protein: CASSSSGRAWNEQFF
V gene: TRBV20-1; clone size: NA; CDR3 protein: CSARDPEKLFF
V gene: TRBV19; clone size: NA; CDR3 protein: CASSPRGLGAFF
V gene: TRBV5-1; clone size: NA; CDR3 protein: CASSLETSEETQYF
V gene: TRBV6-5; clone size: NA; CDR3 protein: CASSYPPDRGSPLHF